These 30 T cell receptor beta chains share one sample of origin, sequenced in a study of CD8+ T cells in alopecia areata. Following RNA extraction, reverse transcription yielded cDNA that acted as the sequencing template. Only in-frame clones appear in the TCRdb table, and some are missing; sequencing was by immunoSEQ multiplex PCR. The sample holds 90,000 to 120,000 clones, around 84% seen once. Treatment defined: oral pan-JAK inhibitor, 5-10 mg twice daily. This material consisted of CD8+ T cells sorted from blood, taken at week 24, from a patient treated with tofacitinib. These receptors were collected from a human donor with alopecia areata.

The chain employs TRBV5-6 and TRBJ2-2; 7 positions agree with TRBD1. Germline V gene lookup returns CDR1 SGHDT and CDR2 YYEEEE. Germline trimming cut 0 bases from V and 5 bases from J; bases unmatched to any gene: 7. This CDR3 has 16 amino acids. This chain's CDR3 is CASSLVGTDTTGELFF. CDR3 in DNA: TGTGCCAGCAGCTTGGTTGGGACAGACACAACCGGGGAGCTGTTTTTT.

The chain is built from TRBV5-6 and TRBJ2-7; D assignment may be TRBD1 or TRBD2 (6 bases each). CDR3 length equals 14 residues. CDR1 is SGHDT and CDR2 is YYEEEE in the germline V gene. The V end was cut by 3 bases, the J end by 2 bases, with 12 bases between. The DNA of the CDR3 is TGTGCCAGCAGCTGGGGGGCCGGGGCCTACGAGCAGTACTTC. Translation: CASSWGAGAYEQYF.

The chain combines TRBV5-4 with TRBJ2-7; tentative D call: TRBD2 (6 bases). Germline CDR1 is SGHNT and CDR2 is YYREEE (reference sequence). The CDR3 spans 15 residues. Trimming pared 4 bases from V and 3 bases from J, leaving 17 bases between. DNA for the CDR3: TGTGCCAGCAGCCCCCGGCGCGGGGATGACTACGAGCAGTACTTC. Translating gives CASSPRRGDDYEQYF.

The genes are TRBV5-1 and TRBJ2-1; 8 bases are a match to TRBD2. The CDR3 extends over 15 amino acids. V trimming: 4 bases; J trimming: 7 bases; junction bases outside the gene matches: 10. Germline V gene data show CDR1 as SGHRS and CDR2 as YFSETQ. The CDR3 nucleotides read TGCGCCAGCAGCGACCCAACGCGGGGGGTGAATGAGCAGTTCTTC. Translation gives CASSDPTRGVNEQFF.

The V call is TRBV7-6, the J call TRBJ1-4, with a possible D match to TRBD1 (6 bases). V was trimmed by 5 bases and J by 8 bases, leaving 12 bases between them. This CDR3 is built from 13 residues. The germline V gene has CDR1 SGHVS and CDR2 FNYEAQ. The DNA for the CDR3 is TGTGCCAGCAGCCGGACAGAGGGAGAAAAACTGTTTTTT. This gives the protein CASSRTEGEKLFF. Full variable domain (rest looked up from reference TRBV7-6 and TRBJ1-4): GAGVSQSPRYKVTKRGQDVALRCDPISGHVSLYWYRQALGQGPEFLTYFNYEAQQDKSGLPNDRFSAERPEGSISTLTIQRTEQRDSAMYRCASSRTEGEKLFFGSGTQLSVL.

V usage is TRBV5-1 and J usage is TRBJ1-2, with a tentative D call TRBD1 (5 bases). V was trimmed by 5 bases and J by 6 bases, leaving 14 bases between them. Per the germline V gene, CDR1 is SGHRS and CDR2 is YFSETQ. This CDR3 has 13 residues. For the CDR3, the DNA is TGCGCCAGCAGTTCAGGGACGTTAAATGGCTACACCTTC. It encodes CASSSGTLNGYTF.

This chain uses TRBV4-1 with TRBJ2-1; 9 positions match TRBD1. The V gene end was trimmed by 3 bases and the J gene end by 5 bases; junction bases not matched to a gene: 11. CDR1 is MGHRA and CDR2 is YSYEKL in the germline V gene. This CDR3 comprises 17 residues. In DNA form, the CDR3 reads TGCGCCAGCAGCCACCGGGACAGGGTAACTATCGACAATGAGCAGTTCTTC. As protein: CASSHRDRVTIDNEQFF.

The CDR3 protein is CASSYSGTHYGYTF. DNA of the CDR3: TGTGCCAGCAGTTACTCGGGCACCCACTATGGCTACACCTTC. The rearrangement links TRBV6-5 to TRBJ1-2; no clear D. CDR1 and CDR2 (germline): MNHEY, SVGAGI. This CDR3 region has 14 residues. V was trimmed by 0 bases and J by 3 bases, leaving 8 bases between them.

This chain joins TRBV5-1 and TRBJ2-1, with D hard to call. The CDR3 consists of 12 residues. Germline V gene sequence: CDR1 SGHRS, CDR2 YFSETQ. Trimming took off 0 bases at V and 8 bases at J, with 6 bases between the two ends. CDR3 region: CASSLGDYEQFF. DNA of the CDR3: TGCGCCAGCAGCTTGGGAGATTATGAGCAGTTCTTC.

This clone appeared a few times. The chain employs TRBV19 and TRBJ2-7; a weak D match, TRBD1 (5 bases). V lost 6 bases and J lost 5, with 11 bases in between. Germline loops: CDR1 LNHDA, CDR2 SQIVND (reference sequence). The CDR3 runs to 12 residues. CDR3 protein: CASSLWGDEQYF. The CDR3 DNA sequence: TGTGCCAGTAGCCTCTGGGGCGACGAGCAGTACTTC. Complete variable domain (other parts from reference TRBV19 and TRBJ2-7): DGGITQSPKYLFRKEGQNVTLSCEQNLNHDAMYWYRQDPGQGLRLIYYSQIVNDFQKGDIAEGYSVSREKKESFPLTVTSAQKNPTAFYLCASSLWGDEQYFGPGTRLTVT.

DNA of the CDR3: TGTGCCAGCAGTGAAGCTCCCGGGACAGGGGTCGACAATGAGCAGTTCTTC. Its protein product is CASSEAPGTGVDNEQFF. The chain has TRBV2 and TRBJ2-1; 10 bases align to TRBD1. The CDR3 consists of 17 residues. V gave up 0 bases and J gave up 5 bases; unmatched junction bases: 7. Germline V lookup: CDR1 SNHLY, CDR2 FYNNEI.

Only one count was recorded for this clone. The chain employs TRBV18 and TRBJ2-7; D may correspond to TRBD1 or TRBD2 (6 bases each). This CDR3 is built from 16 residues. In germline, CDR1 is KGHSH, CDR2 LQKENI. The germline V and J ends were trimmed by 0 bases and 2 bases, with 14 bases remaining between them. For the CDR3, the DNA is TGTGCCAGCTCACCACCGATAACAGGGAGGACCTACGAGCAGTACTTC. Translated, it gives CASSPPITGRTYEQYF. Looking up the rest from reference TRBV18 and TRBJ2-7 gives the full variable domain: NAGVMQNPRHLVRRRGQEARLRCSPMKGHSHVYWYRQLPEEGLKFMVYLQKENIIDESGMPKERFSAEFPKEGPSILRIQQVVRGDSAAYFCASSPPITGRTYEQYFGPGTRLTVT.

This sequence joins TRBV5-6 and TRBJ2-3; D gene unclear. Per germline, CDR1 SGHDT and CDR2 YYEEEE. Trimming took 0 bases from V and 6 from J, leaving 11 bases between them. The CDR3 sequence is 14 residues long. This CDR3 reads CASSLGPDTDTQYF. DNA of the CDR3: TGTGCCAGCAGCTTGGGTCCGGATACCGATACGCAGTATTTT.

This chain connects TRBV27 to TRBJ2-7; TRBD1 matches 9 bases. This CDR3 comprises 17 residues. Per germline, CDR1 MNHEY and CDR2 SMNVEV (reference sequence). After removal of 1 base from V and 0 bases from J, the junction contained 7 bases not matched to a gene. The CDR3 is CASSLLGGQGFSYEQYF. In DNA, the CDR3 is TGTGCCAGCAGTTTATTGGGCGGACAGGGGTTCTCCTACGAGCAGTACTTC.

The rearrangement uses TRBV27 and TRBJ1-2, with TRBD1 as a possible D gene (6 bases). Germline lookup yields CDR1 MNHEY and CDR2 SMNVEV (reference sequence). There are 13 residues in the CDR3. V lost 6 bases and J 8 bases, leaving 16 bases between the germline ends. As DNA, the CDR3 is TGTGCCAGCAGCGATGGACAGTGGGGCGGCTACACCTTC. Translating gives CASSDGQWGGYTF.

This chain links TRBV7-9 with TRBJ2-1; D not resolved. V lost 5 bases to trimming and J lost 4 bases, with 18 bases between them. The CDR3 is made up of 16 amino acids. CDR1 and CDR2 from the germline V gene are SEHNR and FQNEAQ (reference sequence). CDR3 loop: CASSPSAGNSYNEQFF. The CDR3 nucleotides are TGTGCCAGCAGCCCTAGTGCAGGCAACTCTTACAATGAGCAGTTCTTC.

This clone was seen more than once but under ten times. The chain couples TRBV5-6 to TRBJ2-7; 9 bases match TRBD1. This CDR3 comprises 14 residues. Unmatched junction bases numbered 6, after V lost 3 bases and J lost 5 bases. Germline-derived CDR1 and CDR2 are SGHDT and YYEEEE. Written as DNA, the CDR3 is TGTGCCAGCAGCTCCCGGACAGGGGCCGACGAGCAGTACTTC. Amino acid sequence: CASSSRTGADEQYF.

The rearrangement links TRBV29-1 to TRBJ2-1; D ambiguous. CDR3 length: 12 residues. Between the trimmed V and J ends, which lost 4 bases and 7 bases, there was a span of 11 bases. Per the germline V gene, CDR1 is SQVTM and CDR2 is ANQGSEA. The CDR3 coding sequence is TGCAGCGTTGTCATGGTTGGAAATGAGCAGTTCTTC. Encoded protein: CSVVMVGNEQFF.

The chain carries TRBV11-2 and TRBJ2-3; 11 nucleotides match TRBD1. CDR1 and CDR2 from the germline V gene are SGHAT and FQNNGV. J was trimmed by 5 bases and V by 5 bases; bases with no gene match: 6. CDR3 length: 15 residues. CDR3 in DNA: TGTGCCAGCAGCCACCCGGGACAGGGGGGAGATACGCAGTATTTT. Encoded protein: CASSHPGQGGDTQYF.

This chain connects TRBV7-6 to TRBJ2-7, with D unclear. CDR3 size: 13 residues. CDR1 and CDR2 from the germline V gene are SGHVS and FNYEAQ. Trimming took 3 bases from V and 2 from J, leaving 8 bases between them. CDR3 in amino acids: CASSFSPPYEQYF. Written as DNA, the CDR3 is TGTGCCAGCAGCTTCTCGCCCCCCTACGAGCAGTACTTC.

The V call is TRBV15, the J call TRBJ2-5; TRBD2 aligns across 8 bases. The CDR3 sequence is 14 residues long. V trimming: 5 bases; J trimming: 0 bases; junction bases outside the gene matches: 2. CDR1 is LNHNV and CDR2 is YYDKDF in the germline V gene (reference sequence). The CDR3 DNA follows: TGTGCCACCAGCTTGGGACTAGACCAAGAGACCCAGTACTTC. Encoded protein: CATSLGLDQETQYF.

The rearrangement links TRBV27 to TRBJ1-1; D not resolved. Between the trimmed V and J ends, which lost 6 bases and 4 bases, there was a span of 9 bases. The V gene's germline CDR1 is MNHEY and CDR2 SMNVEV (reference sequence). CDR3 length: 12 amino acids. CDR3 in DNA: TGTGCCAGCAGATCTGGGGTCACTGAAGCTTTCTTT. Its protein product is CASRSGVTEAFF.

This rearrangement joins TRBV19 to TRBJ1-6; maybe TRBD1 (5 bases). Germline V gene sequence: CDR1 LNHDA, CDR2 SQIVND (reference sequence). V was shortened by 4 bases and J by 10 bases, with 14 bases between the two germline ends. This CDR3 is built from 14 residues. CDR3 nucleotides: TGTGCCAGTAGTACCGGGACGATGAACTCACCCCTCCACTTT. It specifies CASSTGTMNSPLHF.

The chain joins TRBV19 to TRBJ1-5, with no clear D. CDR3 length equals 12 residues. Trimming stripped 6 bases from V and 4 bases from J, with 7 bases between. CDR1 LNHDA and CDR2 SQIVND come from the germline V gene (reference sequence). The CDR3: CASSTFNQPQHF. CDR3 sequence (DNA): TGTGCCAGTAGCACCTTTAATCAGCCCCAGCATTTT.

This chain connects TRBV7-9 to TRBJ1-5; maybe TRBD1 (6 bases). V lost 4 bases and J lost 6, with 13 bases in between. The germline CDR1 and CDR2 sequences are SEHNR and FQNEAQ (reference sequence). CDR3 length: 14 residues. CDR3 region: CASSSGGPGQPQHF. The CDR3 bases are TGTGCCAGCAGCTCGGGGGGGCCGGGTCAGCCCCAGCATTTT.

As DNA, the CDR3 is TGTGCCAGCAGCTTAGGGACTAGTCCGATCCATGAGCAGTTCTTC. It specifies CASSLGTSPIHEQFF. The genes are TRBV7-8 and TRBJ2-1; TRBD2 matches at 7 bases. The germline CDR1 and CDR2 sequences are SGHVS and FQNEAQ. CDR3 length equals 15 residues. Germline trimming cut 1 base from V and 8 bases from J; bases unmatched to any gene: 8.

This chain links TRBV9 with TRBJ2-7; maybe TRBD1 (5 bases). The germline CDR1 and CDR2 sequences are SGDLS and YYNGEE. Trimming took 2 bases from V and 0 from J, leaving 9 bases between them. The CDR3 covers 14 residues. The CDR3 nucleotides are TGTGCCAGCAGCGTGGGGCAGAGCTCCTACGAGCAGTACTTC. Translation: CASSVGQSSYEQYF.

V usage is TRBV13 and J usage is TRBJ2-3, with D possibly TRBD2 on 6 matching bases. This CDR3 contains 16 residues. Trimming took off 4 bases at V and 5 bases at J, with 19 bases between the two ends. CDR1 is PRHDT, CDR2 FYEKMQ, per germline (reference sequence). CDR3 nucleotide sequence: TGTGCCAGCAGCTCCGGACCAGGAAGGGGAGGAGATACGCAGTATTTT. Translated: CASSSGPGRGGDTQYF.

The CDR3 spells CASSQDAGSSYNEQFF. The CDR3, as DNA: TGTGCCAGCAGCCAAGATGCGGGGAGCTCCTACAATGAGCAGTTCTTC. J is TRBJ2-1 and V is TRBV14; the D gene is possibly TRBD2 (6 bases). V was clipped by 0 bases and J by 0 bases, with 9 bases between them. CDR1 SGHDN and CDR2 FVKESK come from the germline V gene. The CDR3 spans 16 residues.

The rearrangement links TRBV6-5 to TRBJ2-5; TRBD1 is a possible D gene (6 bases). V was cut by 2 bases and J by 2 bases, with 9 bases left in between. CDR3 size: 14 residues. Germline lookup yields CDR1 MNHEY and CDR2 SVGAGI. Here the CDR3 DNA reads TGTGCCAGCAGTTACGGGACACCGCAAGAGACCCAGTACTTC. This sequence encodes CASSYGTPQETQYF.